What follows describes a single T cell receptor (beta chain). The antigen remains undetermined. Every bit of the isolated RNA underwent reverse transcription, so sequencing read expressed TCRB transcripts. Libraries were prepared by immunoSEQ multiplex PCR; TCRdb keeps only in-frame clonotypes and omits some of them. This table has around 160,000 clones, almost 65% appearing once. The sample originates from a study of beta chain features in type 1 diabetes. For the study at large: Taken together, all samples contributed some 98 million examined sorted cells.

Trimming cost V 6 bases and J 0 bases; bases outside gene matches: 9. The germline gives CDR1 KGHSH, CDR2 LQKENI. This CDR3 comprises 16 residues. Whole-study results and caveats: Researchers report that Type 1 diabetes patients had moderately but significantly shorter TCRB CDR3s across all four CD4+ subsets.

The material sequenced was naive CD4+ T cells from blood. The TCR was taken from a man younger than 45 with type 1 diabetes. V and J are TRBV18 and TRBJ1-1, with 8 positions matching TRBD1. CDR3 coding DNA: TGTGCCAGCTCCCAAGAGACAGGGGCGCTGAACACTGAAGCTTTCTTT. Translating gives CASSQETGALNTEAFF.